This T cell receptor beta chain was sequenced during a study of blood T cell repertoires in COVID-19. V shed 1 base, J shed 4 bases, and the junction held 6 bases outside the gene matches. The CDR3 consists of 15 residues. The germline V gene encodes CDR1 SGHDN and CDR2 FVKESK. Per the original methods: How many nucleated cells were present was estimated from reference gene primer amplification. Method: immunoSEQ multiplex PCR; TCRdb's copy keeps in-frame clones and lacks some. The V and J calls and clone size are taken from that table; D and trimming were inferred from the DNA. The repertoire holds 150,000 or so clones, with 88% as singletons.

This TCR was recovered from a woman between 45 and 60 years old who had recovered from COVID-19. Sequencing was carried out using PBMCs or T cells enriched from blood (not recorded which). The rearrangement joins TRBV14 to TRBJ2-7, with 8 bases that match TRBD1. The CDR3 reads CASSQARDRLYEQYF. CDR3 sequence (DNA): TGTGCCAGCAGCCAAGCCCGGGACAGGCTATACGAGCAGTACTTC.